The 18 T cell receptor beta chains presented below share a single source sample, sequenced in a study of CD8 T cells in ankylosing spondylitis (dated by TCRdb to between 2016 and 2019). Overall study results and their limits: A TCR beta motif made up of seven or eight highly homologous amino acid variants appeared to be characteristic of blood from ankylosing spondylitis patients.

The library was built by means of 5' RACE. Sequencing was performed on an Illumina HiSeq 2500. TCRdb applied fastp at Q25 and MiXCR to the public reads, then kept only in-frame beta chains. Here each entry gathers all rows of one CDR3 protein and keeps the most common genes and DNA. This sample holds approximately 300,000 distinct CDR3 sequences; 7% to 9% were observed only once. Approximately 14% of the sample comes from the top ten. Their antigen targets remain unknown. The sample was blood, either unsorted or a sorted T cell fraction (not recorded which). The receptors come from a male donor with ankylosing spondylitis.

This clonotype has more than one count but fewer than ten. The V gene is TRBV10-3, the J gene TRBJ2-3; 13 positions match TRBD2. Losses at the gene ends were 3 bases for V and 5 bases for J; bases not matched to a gene: 8. CDR3 length: 17 amino acids. The germline gives CDR1 ENHRY, CDR2 SYGVKD. The CDR3 DNA reads as TGTGCCATCAGTGATCCGTCACTAGCGGGAGGGATAGATACGCAGTATTTT. It yields the protein CAISDPSLAGGIDTQYF.

The chain links TRBV5-5 to TRBJ2-1; either TRBD1 or TRBD2 may fit D (5 bases each). The CDR3 runs to 16 residues. V dropped 4 bases and J dropped 3 bases, with 17 bases sitting between them. CDR1 and CDR2 from the germline V gene are SGHKS and YYEKEE (reference sequence). The DNA of the CDR3 is TGTGCCAGCAGCCCGTTGGGGGAGCGCATCTACAATGAGCAGTTCTTC. It codes for CASSPLGERIYNEQFF.

Only one count was recorded for this clonotype. V usage is TRBV2 and J usage is TRBJ2-1; 9 bases map to TRBD2. CDR3 size: 23 residues. With V trimmed by 0 bases and J by 8 bases, 29 bases remained unmatched. Germline V gene sequence: CDR1 SNHLY, CDR2 FYNNEI. CDR3 coding DNA: TGTGCCAGCAGTGAAGCCCGTTCATCAGGCATGGTGGAAGCGGGAGGTGGGGTTTATGAGCAGTTCTTC. The encoded protein is CASSEARSSGMVEAGGGVYEQFF.

This clonotype was recorded at least ten times. This chain connects TRBV29-1 to TRBJ1-1; tentative D call: TRBD1 (5 bases). The CDR3 is 14 residues long. Trimming stripped 5 bases from V and 1 base from J, with 14 bases between. Germline V gene data show CDR1 as SQVTM and CDR2 as ANQGSEA. CDR3 region: CSVIQGIQNTEAFF. Written as DNA, the CDR3 is TGCAGCGTTATCCAGGGAATTCAGAACACTGAAGCTTTCTTT.

This clonotype was seen many times. The chain joins TRBV7-3 to TRBJ2-1; tentative D call: TRBD1 (6 bases). This CDR3 is 15 amino acids long. Trimming removed 5 bases at V and 7 bases at J, with 18 bases between. CDR1 SGHTA and CDR2 FQGTGA come from the germline V gene. This chain's CDR3 is CASSRGAGARNEQFF. The DNA of the CDR3 is TGTGCCAGCAGCCGAGGGGCAGGGGCAAGAAATGAGCAGTTCTTC.

Ten or more counts support this clonotype. This chain connects TRBV25-1 to TRBJ2-3; D remains ambiguous. Germline CDR1 MGHDK, CDR2 SYGVNS. V shed 5 bases and J shed 3 bases, with 9 bases lying between them. This CDR3 contains 13 residues. CDR3 coding DNA: TGTGCCAGCAGTCCTCAAGGGACAGATACGCAGTATTTT. Its translation is CASSPQGTDTQYF.

This clonotype was observed a handful of times. CDR3 loop: CASSYRFGGEFPELFF. CDR3 bases: TGTGCCAGCAGTTACCGCTTCGGGGGGGAGTTTCCGGAGCTGTTTTTT. This chain uses TRBV6-2 or TRBV6-3 with TRBJ2-2; 8 nucleotides line up with TRBD2. Germline V CDR1 and CDR2: MNHEY, SVGEGT. Losses at the gene ends were 2 bases for V and 10 bases for J; bases not matched to a gene: 12. This CDR3 spans 16 amino acids.

This clonotype was observed a few times. The V call is TRBV4-2, the J call TRBJ2-3; TRBD2 aligns across 10 bases. Trimming at V came to 0 bases and at J to 3 bases, leaving 6 bases not matched to a gene. Germline loops: CDR1 LGHNA, CDR2 YNFKEQ. The length of the CDR3 is 17 residues. The CDR3 loop is CASSQDRGSGRTDTQYF. The DNA of the CDR3 is TGTGCCAGCAGCCAAGATCGTGGTAGCGGGAGGACAGATACGCAGTATTTT.

This clonotype was observed a few times. This chain connects TRBV18 to TRBJ1-3; D uncertain. Trimming took 3 bases from V and 2 from J, leaving 11 bases between them. The CDR3 covers 15 residues. CDR1 is KGHSH and CDR2 is LQKENI in the germline V gene. CDR3 sequence (DNA): TGTGCCAGCTCACCTCGGGGTACTACTGGAAACACCATATATTTT. Its translation: CASSPRGTTGNTIYF.

This chain uses TRBV2 with TRBJ1-4; 7 bases are shared with TRBD1. Germline V lookup: CDR1 SNHLY, CDR2 FYNNEI. This CDR3 has 15 amino acids. Trimming removed 11 bases from V and 3 bases from J; junction bases left unmatched: 12. The CDR3 DNA reads TGTGCCGGACTACCGGACCAGGGGGCTAATGAAAAACTGTTTTTT. This translates into CAGLPDQGANEKLFF.

This clonotype was observed a few times. The chain recombines TRBV6-1 with TRBJ1-2; 9 bases line up with TRBD1. After removal of 7 bases from V and 6 bases from J, the junction contained 6 bases not matched to a gene. The CDR3 is made up of 13 amino acids. The germline V gene encodes CDR1 MNHNS and CDR2 SASEGT. CDR3 DNA: TGTGCCAGCACCACAGGGGGCTCGAATGGCTACACCTTC. This encodes CASTTGGSNGYTF.

This chain uses TRBV5-6 with TRBJ2-6, with TRBD1 identical over 7 bases. This CDR3 comprises 16 residues. V was clipped by 4 bases and J by 2 bases; unmatched bases: 6. Germline V gene sequence: CDR1 SGHDT, CDR2 YYEEEE. The CDR3 coding sequence is TGTGCCAGCAGCAACAGGGGTTTAGCTGGGGCCAACGTCCTGACTTTC. Translating it yields CASSNRGLAGANVLTF.

This clonotype was counted ten times or more. The rearrangement links TRBV20-1 to TRBJ1-5, with unresolved D. V was cut by 0 bases and J by 7 bases, with 16 bases left in between. This CDR3 comprises 15 residues. Germline loops: CDR1 DFQATT, CDR2 SNEGSKA (reference sequence). CDR3 coding DNA: TGCAGTGCTAGAGATGGCAATTCGGGCTGGCAGCCCCAGCATTTT. This sequence encodes CSARDGNSGWQPQHF.

The chain joins TRBV7-8 to TRBJ2-7; D unresolved. This CDR3 is built from 14 residues. CDR1 SGHVS and CDR2 FQNEAQ come from the germline V gene. The ends were cut back, 5 bases at V and 2 bases at J, with 13 bases in the middle. The CDR3 coding sequence is TGTGCCAGCAGCCTAAGGTCCGGGCCCTACGAGCAGTACTTC. Protein: CASSLRSGPYEQYF. The full variable domain, completed using reference TRBV7-8 and TRBJ2-7, is GAGVSQSPRYKVAKRGQDVALRCDPISGHVSLFWYQQALGQGPEFLTYFQNEAQLDKSGLPSDRFFAERPEGSVSTLKIQRTQQEDSAVYLCASSLRSGPYEQYFGPGTRLTVT.

This clonotype was recorded at least ten times. The V call is TRBV12-3 or TRBV12-4, the J call TRBJ1-2; D unresolved. The CDR3 totals 15 residues. The V end lost 6 bases, the J end lost 10 bases, and 24 bases lay between the germline ends. The CDR3 region is CASSRTSYDGSPYTF. As DNA, the CDR3 is TGTGCCAGCAGCCGCACATCCTACGACGGCAGTCCCTACACCTTC.

This clonotype was picked up many times. J is TRBJ2-1 and V is TRBV11-1; no clear D. Trimming cost V 1 base and J 9 bases, with 13 bases left between them. CDR1 and CDR2 from the germline V gene are SGHAT and FQDESV (reference sequence). The CDR3 length is 14 residues. The CDR3 sequence is CASSLGLGSREQFF. CDR3 DNA sequence: TGTGCCAGCAGCTTAGGGCTAGGGTCGCGTGAGCAGTTCTTC.

Only a few counts were recorded for this clonotype. The chain is built from TRBV20-1 and TRBJ2-7; 15 bases are a match to TRBD2. The CDR3 totals 17 residues. CDR1 is DFQATT and CDR2 is SNEGSKA in the germline V gene (reference sequence). After removal of 6 bases from V and 0 bases from J, the junction contained 9 bases not matched to a gene. CDR3 region: CSARGLAGGLSSYEQYF. CDR3 DNA: TGCAGTGCCCGCGGACTAGCGGGAGGGTTAAGCTCCTACGAGCAGTACTTC.

The V gene is TRBV12-3 or TRBV12-4, the J gene TRBJ2-5; D is perhaps TRBD1 (6 bases). Trimming pared 5 bases from V and 2 bases from J, leaving 15 bases between. The CDR3 is 15 amino acids. In DNA, the CDR3 is TGTGCCAGCAGTCCCCTTGGGGGCGAGCAAGAGACCCAGTACTTC. As protein: CASSPLGGEQETQYF.